Listed below are T cell receptor beta chains from one sample, sequenced in a study of blood T cell repertoires in COVID-19. The data were produced by immunoSEQ multiplex PCR, yet TCRdb's version contains in-frame clones alone and is incomplete. The data contain some 130,000 clones, about 92% of them singletons. Specimen: peripheral blood. The receptors derive from a man in his sixties with COVID-19, enrolled during active disease. Both conserved end residues are part of each CDR3. The order of the fields is V gene, J gene, clone size, D gene, CDR3 protein, CDR3 DNA. D genes are given only for firm matches. Clone size appears in some rows only: once, few, many, or a class for an expanded clone.

TRBV9	TRBJ1-5	NA	NA	CASGRSPNQPQHF	TGTGCCAGCGGGAGGTCTCCCAATCAGCCCCAGCATTTT
TRBV3-1/TRBV3-2	TRBJ2-5	NA	TRBD1	CASSWDSFQETQYF	TGTGCCAGCAGCTGGGACAGCTTCCAAGAGACCCAGTACTTC
TRBV2	TRBJ2-7	NA	NA	CASSGRDSHYEQYF	TGTGCCAGCAGTGGCCGGGACTCCCACTACGAGCAGTACTTC
TRBV7-9	TRBJ1-2	once	NA	CASSLYRDPEGYTF	TGTGCCAGCAGCTTATACAGGGACCCTGAAGGCTACACCTTC
TRBV6-4	TRBJ1-1	NA	NA	CASSLRSDTEAFF	TGTGCCAGCTCCCTTCGCTCGGACACTGAAGCTTTCTTT
TRBV18	TRBJ1-1	NA	NA	CASSLDSVVNTEAFF	TGTGCCAGCTCACTGGACAGCGTGGTAAACACTGAAGCTTTCTTT
TRBV30	TRBJ2-7	NA	TRBD2	CAWSVYRGDEQYF	TGTGCCTGGAGTGTATATCGGGGGGACGAGCAGTACTTC
TRBV11-1	TRBJ2-5	NA	NA	CASSFGEETQYF	TGTGCCAGCAGCTTCGGGGAAGAGACCCAGTACTTC
TRBV28	TRBJ1-1	NA	TRBD1	CASSSPGTEINEAFF	TGTGCCAGCAGTTCTCCCGGGACAGAGATAAATGAAGCTTTCTTT
TRBV18	TRBJ2-3	NA	TRBD2	CASSPPGLAGGAGTDTQYF	TGTGCCAGCTCACCACCGGGACTAGCGGGAGGGGCCGGCACAGATACGCAGTATTTT
TRBV29-1	TRBJ2-7	NA	TRBD1	CSAGQGSYEQYF	TGCAGCGCAGGACAGGGGAGCTACGAGCAGTACTTC
TRBV3-1/TRBV3-2	TRBJ2-1	NA	TRBD2	CASGETSGDHNEQFF	TGTGCCAGCGGAGAGACTAGCGGGGACCACAATGAGCAGTTCTTC
TRBV20-1	TRBJ2-1	NA	TRBD2	CSASGVGTSVWRVDEQFF	TGCAGTGCCAGTGGGGTCGGGACTAGCGTTTGGAGGGTCGATGAGCAGTTCTTC
TRBV11-2	TRBJ2-1	NA	TRBD2	CASSLGLAGRYNEQFF	TGTGCCAGCAGCTTGGGACTAGCGGGACGTTACAATGAGCAGTTCTTC
TRBV7-2	TRBJ2-7	once	TRBD2	CASITPGLGSYEQYF	TGTGCCAGCATCACACCGGGACTAGGGTCCTACGAGCAGTACTTC
TRBV9	TRBJ1-1	NA	NA	CASSTLRGTEAFF	TGTGCCAGCAGCACCCTTCGGGGCACTGAAGCTTTCTTT
TRBV4-2	TRBJ1-6	NA	NA	CASSLEAGEGGSPLHF	TGTGCCAGCAGCCTCGAGGCGGGGGAAGGAGGATCACCCCTCCACTTT
TRBV7-7	TRBJ2-2	NA	NA	CASRFDVSAGELFF	TGTGCCAGCAGATTCGATGTTTCGGCCGGGGAGCTGTTTTTT
TRBV29-1	TRBJ1-2	NA	TRBD1	CSVDNRGNYGYTF	TGCAGCGTTGACAACAGGGGAAACTATGGCTACACCTTC
TRBV5-1	TRBJ1-5	few	NA	CASSSRPVNQPQHF	TGCGCCAGCAGCTCGAGGCCAGTCAATCAGCCCCAGCATTTT